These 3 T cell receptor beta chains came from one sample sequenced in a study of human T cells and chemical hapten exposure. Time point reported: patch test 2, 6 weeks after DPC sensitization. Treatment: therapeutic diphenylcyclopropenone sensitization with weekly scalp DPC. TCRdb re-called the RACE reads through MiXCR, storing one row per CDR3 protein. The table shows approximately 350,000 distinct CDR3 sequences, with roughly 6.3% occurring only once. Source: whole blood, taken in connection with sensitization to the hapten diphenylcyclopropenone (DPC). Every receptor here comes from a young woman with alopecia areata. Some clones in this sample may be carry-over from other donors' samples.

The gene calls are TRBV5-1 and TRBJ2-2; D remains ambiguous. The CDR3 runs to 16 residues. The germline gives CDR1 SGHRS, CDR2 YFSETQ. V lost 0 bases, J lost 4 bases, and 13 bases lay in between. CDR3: CASSLAEKRSTGELFF. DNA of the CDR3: TGCGCCAGCAGCTTGGCCGAAAAAAGAAGCACCGGGGAGCTGTTTTTT.

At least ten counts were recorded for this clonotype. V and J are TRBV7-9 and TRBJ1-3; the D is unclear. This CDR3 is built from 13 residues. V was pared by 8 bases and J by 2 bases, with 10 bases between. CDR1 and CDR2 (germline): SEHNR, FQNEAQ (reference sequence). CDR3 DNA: TGTGCCAGCGGGTTGGCAGCTGGAAACACCATATATTTT. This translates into CASGLAAGNTIYF. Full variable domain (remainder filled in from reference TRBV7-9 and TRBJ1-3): DTGVSQNPRHKITKRGQNVTFRCDPISEHNRLYWYRQTLGQGPEFLTYFQNEAQLEKSRLLSDRFSAERPKGSFSTLEIQRTEQGDSAMYLCASGLAAGNTIYFGEGSWLTVV.

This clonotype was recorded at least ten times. The CDR3 sequence is CSVQSGPLNTEAFF. In DNA form, the CDR3 reads TGCAGCGTACAATCAGGGCCCTTGAACACTGAAGCTTTCTTT. The rearrangement links TRBV29-1 to TRBJ1-1; perhaps TRBD1 as D (5 bases). The CDR3 runs to 14 residues. V dropped 6 bases and J dropped 0 bases, with 14 bases sitting between them. Germline CDR1 SQVTM, CDR2 ANQGSEA.